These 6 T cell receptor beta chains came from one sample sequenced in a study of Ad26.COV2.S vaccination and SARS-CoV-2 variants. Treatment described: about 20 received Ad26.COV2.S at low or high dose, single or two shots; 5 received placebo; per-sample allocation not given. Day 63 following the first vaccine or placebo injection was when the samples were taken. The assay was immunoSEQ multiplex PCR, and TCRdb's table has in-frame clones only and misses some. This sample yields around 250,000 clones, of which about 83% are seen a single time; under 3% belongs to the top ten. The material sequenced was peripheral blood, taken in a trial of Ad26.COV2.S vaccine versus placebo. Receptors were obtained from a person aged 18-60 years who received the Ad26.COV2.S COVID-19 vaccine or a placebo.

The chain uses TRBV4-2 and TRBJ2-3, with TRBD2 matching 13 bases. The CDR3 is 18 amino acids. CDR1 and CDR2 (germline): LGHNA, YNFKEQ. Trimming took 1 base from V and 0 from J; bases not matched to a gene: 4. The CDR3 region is CASSQGLAGGPSTDTQYF. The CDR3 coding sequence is TGTGCCAGCAGCCAAGGACTAGCGGGGGGACCTAGCACAGATACGCAGTATTTT.

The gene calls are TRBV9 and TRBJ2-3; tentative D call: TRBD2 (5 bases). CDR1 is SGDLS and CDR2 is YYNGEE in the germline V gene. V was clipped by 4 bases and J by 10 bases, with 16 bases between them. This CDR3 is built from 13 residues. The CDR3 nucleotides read TGTGCCAGCAGCCCTCCCGGGAAATCGGCGCAGTATTTT. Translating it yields CASSPPGKSAQYF.

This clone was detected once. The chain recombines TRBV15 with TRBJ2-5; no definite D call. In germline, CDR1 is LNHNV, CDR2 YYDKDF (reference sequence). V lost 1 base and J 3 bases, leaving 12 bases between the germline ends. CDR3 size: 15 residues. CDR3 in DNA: TGTGCCACCAGCAGAGCCCCCCGGGCCGAAGAGACCCAGTACTTC. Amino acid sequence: CATSRAPRAEETQYF.

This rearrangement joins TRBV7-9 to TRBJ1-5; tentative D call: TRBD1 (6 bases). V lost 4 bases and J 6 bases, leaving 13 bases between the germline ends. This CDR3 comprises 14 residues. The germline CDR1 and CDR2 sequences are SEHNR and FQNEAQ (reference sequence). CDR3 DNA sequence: TGTGCCAGCAGCTCTACAGGGTATGTTCAGCCCCAGCATTTT. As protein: CASSSTGYVQPQHF.

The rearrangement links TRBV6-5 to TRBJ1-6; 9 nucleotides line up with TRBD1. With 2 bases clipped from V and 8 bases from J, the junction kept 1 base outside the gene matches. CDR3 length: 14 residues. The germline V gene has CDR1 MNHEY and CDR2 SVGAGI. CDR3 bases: TGTGCCAGCAGTTACAGGACAGGGGATTCACCCCTCCACTTT. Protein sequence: CASSYRTGDSPLHF.

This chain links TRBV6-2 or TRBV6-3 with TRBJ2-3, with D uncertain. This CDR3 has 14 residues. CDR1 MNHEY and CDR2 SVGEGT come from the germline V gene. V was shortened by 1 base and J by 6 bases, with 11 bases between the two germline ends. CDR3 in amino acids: CASSYWSLGDTQYF. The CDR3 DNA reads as TGTGCCAGCAGTTACTGGTCCCTGGGGGATACGCAGTATTTT.